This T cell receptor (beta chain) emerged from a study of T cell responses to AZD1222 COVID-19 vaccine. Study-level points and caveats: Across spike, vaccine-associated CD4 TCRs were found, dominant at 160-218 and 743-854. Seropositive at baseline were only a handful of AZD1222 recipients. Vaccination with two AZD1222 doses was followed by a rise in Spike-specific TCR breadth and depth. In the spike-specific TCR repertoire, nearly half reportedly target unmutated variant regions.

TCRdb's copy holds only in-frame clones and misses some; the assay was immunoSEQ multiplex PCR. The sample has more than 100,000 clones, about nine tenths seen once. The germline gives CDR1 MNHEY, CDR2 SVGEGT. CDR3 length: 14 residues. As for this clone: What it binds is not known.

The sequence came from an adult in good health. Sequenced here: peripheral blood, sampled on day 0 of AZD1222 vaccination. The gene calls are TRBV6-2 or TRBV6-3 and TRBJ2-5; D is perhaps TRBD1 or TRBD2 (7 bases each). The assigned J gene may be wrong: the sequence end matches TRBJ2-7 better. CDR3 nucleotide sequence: TGTGCCAGCAGCCGCCCAGGGGGAGGGTACGAGCAGTACTTC. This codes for CASSRPGGGYEQYF.